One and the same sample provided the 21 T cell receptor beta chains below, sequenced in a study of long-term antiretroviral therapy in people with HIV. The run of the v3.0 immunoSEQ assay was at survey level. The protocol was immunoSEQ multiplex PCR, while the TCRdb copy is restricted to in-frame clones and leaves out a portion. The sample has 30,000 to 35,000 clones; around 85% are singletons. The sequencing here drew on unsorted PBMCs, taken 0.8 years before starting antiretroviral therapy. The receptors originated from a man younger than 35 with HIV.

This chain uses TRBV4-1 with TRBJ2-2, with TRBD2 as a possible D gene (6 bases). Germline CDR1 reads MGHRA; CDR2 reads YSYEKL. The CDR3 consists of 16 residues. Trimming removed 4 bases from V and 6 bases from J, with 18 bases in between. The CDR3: CASSREPPGAAGELFF. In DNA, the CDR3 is TGCGCCAGCAGCCGAGAACCTCCGGGAGCCGCCGGGGAGCTGTTTTTT.

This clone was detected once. Written as DNA, the CDR3 is TGTGCCAGCAGTGTCGGGAGCCACTATGGCTACACCTTC. Translating gives CASSVGSHYGYTF. The rearrangement uses TRBV6-1 and TRBJ1-2, with D hard to call. CDR1 is MNHNS, CDR2 SASEGT, per germline. The V end lost 4 bases, the J end lost 3 bases, and 9 bases lay between the germline ends. The CDR3 extends over 13 amino acids.

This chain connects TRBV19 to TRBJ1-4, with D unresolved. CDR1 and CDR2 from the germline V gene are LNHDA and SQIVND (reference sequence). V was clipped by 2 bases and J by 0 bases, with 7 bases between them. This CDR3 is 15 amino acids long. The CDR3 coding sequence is TGTGCCAGTAGTATATCGAGAGCAACTAATGAAAAACTGTTTTTT. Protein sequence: CASSISRATNEKLFF.

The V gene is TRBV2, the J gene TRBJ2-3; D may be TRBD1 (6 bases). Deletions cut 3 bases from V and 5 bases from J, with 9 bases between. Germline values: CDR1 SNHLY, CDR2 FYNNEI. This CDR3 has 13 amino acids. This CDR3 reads CASSEGAGDTQYF. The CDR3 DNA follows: TGTGCCAGCAGTGAGGGGGCGGGAGATACGCAGTATTTT.

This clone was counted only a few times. For the CDR3, the DNA is TGTGCCACCAGCAGGGCAACTGTCGGTTTCGGACAGACCTACGAGCAGTACTTC. This translates into CATSRATVGFGQTYEQYF. The rearrangement links TRBV15 to TRBJ2-7, with D possibly TRBD1 on 6 matching bases. Germline V gene lookup returns CDR1 LNHNV and CDR2 YYDKDF (reference sequence). The CDR3 covers 18 residues. Trimming pared 3 bases from V and 2 bases from J, leaving 23 bases between.

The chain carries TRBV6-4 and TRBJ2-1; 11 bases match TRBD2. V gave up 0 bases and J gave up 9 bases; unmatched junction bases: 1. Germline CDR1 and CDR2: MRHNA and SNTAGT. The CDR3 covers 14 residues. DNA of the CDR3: TGTGCCAGCAGTGACTCAGGACTAGCGGGTGAGCAGTTCTTC. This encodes CASSDSGLAGEQFF.

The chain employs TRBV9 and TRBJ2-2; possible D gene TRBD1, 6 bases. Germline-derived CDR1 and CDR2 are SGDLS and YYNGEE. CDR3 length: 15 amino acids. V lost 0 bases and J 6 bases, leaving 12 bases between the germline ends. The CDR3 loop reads CASSVVAGAPGELFF. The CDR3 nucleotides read TGTGCCAGCAGCGTAGTGGCAGGGGCCCCCGGGGAGCTGTTTTTT.

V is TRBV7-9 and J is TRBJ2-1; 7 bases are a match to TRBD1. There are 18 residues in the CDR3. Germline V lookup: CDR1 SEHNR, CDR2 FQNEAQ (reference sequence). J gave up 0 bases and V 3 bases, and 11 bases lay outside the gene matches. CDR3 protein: CASSLEQGTGSSYNEQFF. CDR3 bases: TGTGCCAGCAGCTTGGAACAGGGGACGGGAAGCTCCTACAATGAGCAGTTCTTC.

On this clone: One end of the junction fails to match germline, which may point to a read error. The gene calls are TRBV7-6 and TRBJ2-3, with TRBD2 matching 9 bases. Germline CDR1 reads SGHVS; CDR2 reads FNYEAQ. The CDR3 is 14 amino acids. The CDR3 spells CASSLAGPTDTQYF. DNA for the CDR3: TGTGCCAGCAGCCTAGCGGGACCCACAGATACGCAGTATTTT.

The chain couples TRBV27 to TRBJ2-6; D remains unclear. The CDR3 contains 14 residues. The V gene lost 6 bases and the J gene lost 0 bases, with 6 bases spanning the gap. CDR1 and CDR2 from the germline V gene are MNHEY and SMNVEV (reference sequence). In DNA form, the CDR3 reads TGTGCCAGCAGAATATACTCTGGGGCCAACGTCCTGACTTTC. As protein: CASRIYSGANVLTF.

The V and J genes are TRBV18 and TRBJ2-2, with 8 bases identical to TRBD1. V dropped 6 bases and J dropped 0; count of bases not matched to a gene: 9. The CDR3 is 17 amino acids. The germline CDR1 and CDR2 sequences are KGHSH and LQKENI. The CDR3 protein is CASSPSGGISNTGELFF. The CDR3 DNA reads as TGTGCCAGCTCCCCTTCAGGGGGCATCTCGAACACCGGGGAGCTGTTTTTT. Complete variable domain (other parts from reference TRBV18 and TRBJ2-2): NAGVMQNPRHLVRRRGQEARLRCSPMKGHSHVYWYRQLPEEGLKFMVYLQKENIIDESGMPKERFSAEFPKEGPSILRIQQVVRGDSAAYFCASSPSGGISNTGELFFGEGSRLTVL.

The CDR3 loop reads CARSWPGGRRTEQFF. CDR3 bases: TGTGCCAGAAGCTGGCCCGGCGGGAGGCGTACTGAGCAGTTCTTC. The chain carries TRBV5-3 and TRBJ2-1; TRBD2 matches 8 bases. TRBV5-3 is designated an ORF whose function remains uncertain. This CDR3 contains 15 residues. V shed 3 bases, J shed 9 bases, and the junction held 11 bases outside the gene matches.

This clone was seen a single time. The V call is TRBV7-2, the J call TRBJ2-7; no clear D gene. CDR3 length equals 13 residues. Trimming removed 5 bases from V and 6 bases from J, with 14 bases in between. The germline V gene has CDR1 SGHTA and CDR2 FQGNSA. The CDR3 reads CASSKQNRIEQYF. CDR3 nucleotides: TGTGCCAGCAGCAAGCAAAACCGGATCGAGCAGTACTTC.

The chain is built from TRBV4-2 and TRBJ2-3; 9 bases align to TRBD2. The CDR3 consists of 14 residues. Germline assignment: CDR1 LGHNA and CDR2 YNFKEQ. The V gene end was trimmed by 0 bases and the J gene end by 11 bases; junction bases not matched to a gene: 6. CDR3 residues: CASSQEGAGGEQYF. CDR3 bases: TGTGCCAGCAGCCAAGAGGGGGCGGGAGGGGAGCAGTATTTT.

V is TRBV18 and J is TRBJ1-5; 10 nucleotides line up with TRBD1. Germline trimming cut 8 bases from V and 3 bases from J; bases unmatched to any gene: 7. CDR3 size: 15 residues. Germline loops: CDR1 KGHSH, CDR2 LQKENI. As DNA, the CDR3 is TGTGCCAGCCGTCCCGGGACAGGGGACAATCAGCCCCAGCATTTT. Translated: CASRPGTGDNQPQHF.

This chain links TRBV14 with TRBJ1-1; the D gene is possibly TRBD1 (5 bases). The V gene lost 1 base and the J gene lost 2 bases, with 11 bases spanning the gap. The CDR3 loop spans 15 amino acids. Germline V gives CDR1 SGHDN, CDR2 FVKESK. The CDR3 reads CASSQGGAFNTEAFF. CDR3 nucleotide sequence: TGTGCCAGCAGCCAAGGGGGCGCATTCAACACTGAAGCTTTCTTT.

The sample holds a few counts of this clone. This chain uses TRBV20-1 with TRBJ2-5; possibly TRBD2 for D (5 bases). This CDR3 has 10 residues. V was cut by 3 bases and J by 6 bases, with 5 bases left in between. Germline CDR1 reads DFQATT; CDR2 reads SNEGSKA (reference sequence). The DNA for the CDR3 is TGCAGTGCTAGCGGGAAGACCCAGTACTTC. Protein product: CSASGKTQYF.

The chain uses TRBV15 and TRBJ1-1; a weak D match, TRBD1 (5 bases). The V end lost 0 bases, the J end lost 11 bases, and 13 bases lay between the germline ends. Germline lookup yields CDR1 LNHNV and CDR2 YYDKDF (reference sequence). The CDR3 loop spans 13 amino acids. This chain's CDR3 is CATSRDVGVGAFF. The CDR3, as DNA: TGTGCCACCAGCAGAGATGTAGGGGTCGGGGCTTTCTTT.

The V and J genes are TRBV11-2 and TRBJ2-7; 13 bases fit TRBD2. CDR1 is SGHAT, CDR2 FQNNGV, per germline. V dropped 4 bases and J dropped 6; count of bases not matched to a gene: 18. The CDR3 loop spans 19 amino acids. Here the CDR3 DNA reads TGTGCCAGCAGCTCGGCCGGGACTAGCGGGGTTCCCCTTCCTTTCGAGCAGTACTTC. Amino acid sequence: CASSSAGTSGVPLPFEQYF.

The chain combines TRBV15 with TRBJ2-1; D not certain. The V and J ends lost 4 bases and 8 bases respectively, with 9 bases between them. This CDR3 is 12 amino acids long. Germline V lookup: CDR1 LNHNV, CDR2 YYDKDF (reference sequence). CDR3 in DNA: TGTGCCACCAGCAAGTTTCGTGATGAGCAGTTCTTC. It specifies CATSKFRDEQFF.

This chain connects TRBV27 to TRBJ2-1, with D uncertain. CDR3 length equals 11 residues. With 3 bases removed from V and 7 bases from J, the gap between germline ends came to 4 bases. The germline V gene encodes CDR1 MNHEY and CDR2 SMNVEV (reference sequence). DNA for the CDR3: TGTGCCAGCAGTTTTTTTAATGAGCAGTTCTTC. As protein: CASSFFNEQFF.